This section outlines one T cell receptor beta chain sequence together with its context. Its specificity is unknown. HTBI primers from iRepertoire and Arm-PCR of CDR3 regions yielded the TCR beta libraries. Study processing details: Overall, samples carried approximately 60 TRBV and around 15 TRBJ segments. In TCRdb, the multiplex PCR reads were re-called with MiXCR into one record per CDR3 protein. TCRdb's processing, not the study's, gives the V and J calls here. The repertoire holds roughly 490,000 distinct CDR3 sequences, with around a fifth as singletons. Time point in this sample: persistent/refractory GD, antithyroid drugs over 5 years with positive TRAb. TCR sequences were obtained from RNA taken from PBMCs. The guidelines of the American Thyroid Association were the basis for diagnosing Graves' disease. The germline V gene encodes CDR1 LNHNV and CDR2 YYDKDF (reference sequence). This CDR3 comprises 16 residues. V was clipped by 0 bases and J by 5 bases; unmatched bases: 7.

The source of the sample is a study of regulatory T cells in long-lasting Graves disease. In the study overall: Those with persistent Graves' disease had received antithyroid drugs for over 5 years with positive TSH receptor antibodies.

Study-wide findings and caveats: Persistent Graves' patients had lower TCR diversity than newly diagnosed ones.

Source: peripheral blood mononuclear cells (PBMCs), taken when the disease was refractory, from a patient treated with antithyroid drugs. The TCR comes from a female donor with Graves disease. The chain joins TRBV15 to TRBJ1-3; TRBD1 agrees at 7 bases. CDR3 sequence reads: CATSREGTAIRNTIYF. CDR3 nucleotide sequence: TGTGCCACCAGCAGAGAGGGGACAGCAATCCGAAACACCATATATTTT. The full variable domain, completed using reference TRBV15 and TRBJ1-3, is DAMVIQNPRYQVTQFGKPVTLSCSQTLNHNVMYWYQQKSSQAPKLLFHYYDKDFNNEADTPDNFQSRRPNTSFCFLDIRSPGLGDTAMYLCATSREGTAIRNTIYFGEGSWLTVV.